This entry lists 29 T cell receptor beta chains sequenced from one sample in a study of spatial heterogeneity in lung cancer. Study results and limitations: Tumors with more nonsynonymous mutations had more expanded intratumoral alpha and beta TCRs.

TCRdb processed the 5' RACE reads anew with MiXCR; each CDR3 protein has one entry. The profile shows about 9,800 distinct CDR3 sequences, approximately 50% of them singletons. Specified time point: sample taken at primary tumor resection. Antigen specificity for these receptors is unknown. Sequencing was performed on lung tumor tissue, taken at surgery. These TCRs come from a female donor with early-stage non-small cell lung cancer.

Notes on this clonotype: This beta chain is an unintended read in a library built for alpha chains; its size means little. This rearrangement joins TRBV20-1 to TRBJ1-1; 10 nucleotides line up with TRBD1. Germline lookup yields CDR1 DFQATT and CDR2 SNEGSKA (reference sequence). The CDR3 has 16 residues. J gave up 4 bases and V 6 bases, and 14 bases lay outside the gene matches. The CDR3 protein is CSAPLSTGTGATEAFF. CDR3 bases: TGCAGTGCCCCATTGAGTACCGGGACAGGGGCCACTGAAGCTTTCTTT.

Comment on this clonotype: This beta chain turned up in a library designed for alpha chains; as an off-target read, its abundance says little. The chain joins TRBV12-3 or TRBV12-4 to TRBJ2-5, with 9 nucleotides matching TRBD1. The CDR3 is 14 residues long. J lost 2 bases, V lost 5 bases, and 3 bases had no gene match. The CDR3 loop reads CASSPGQGQETQYF. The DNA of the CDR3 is TGTGCCAGCAGTCCGGGACAGGGACAAGAGACCCAGTACTTC.

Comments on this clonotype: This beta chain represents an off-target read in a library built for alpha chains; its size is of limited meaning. The CDR3 nucleotides read TGTGCCAGCAGTCGCGGGACCGCCGGAAACACCATATATTTT. Its translation: CASSRGTAGNTIYF. The genes are TRBV12-3 or TRBV12-4 and TRBJ1-3, with a tentative D call TRBD1 (5 bases). The CDR3 is made up of 14 amino acids. Deletions cut 5 bases from V and 4 bases from J, with 12 bases between.

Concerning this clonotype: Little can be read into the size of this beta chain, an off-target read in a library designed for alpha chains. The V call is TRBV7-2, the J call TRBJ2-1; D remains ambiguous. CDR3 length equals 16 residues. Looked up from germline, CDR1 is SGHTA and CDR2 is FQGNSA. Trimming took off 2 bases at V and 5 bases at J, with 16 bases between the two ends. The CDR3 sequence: CASSLRVRGKDNEQFF. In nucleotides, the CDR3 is TGTGCCAGCAGCTTAAGGGTCAGAGGTAAAGACAATGAGCAGTTCTTC. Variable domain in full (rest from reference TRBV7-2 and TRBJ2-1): GAGVSQSPSNKVTEKGKDVELRCDPISGHTALYWYRQSLGQGLEFLIYFQGNSAPDKSGLPSDRFSAERTGGSVSTLTIQRTQQEDSAVYLCASSLRVRGKDNEQFFGPGTRLTVL.

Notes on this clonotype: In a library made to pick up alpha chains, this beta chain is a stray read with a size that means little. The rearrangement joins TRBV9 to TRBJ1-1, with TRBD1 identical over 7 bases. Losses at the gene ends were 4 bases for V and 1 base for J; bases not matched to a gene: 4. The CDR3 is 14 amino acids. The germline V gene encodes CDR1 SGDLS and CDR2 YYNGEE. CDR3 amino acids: CASSRQGTNTEAFF. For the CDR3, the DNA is TGTGCCAGCAGCCGACAGGGCACGAACACTGAAGCTTTCTTT. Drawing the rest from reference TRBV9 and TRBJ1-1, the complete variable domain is DSGVTQTPKHLITATGQRVTLRCSPRSGDLSVYWYQQSLDQGLQFLIQYYNGEERAKGNILERFSAQQFPDLHSELNLSSLELGDSALYFCASSRQGTNTEAFFGQGTRLTVV.

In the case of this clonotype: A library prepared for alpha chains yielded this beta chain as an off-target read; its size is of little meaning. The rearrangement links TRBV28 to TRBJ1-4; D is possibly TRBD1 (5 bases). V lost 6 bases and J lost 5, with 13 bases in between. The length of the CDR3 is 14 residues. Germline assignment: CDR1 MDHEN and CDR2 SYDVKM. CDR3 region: CASSFLGVNEKLFF. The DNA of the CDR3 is TGTGCCAGCAGCTTCTTAGGGGTAAATGAAAAACTGTTTTTT.

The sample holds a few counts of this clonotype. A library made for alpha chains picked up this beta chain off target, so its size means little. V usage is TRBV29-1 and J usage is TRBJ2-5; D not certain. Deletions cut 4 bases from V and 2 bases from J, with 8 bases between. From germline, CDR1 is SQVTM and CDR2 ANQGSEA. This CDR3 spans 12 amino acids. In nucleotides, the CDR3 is TGCAGCGTTGCCGGTGCGCAAGAGACCCAGTACTTC. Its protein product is CSVAGAQETQYF.

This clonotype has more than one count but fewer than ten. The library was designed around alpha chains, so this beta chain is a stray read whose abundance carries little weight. The CDR3 DNA reads as TGTGCCAGCAGCTTTAGGGGACAGGGCCATGAAAAACTGTTTTTT. It is translated as CASSFRGQGHEKLFF. The chain uses TRBV7-2 and TRBJ1-4, with 9 bases lining up with TRBD1. V trimming: 3 bases; J trimming: 6 bases; junction bases outside the gene matches: 5. CDR1 is SGHTA and CDR2 is FQGNSA in the germline V gene. The CDR3 is made up of 15 amino acids. The full variable domain, in which reference TRBV7-2 and TRBJ1-4 provide the parts outside the CDR3, is GAGVSQSPSNKVTEKGKDVELRCDPISGHTALYWYRQSLGQGLEFLIYFQGNSAPDKSGLPSDRFSAERTGGSVSTLTIQRTQQEDSAVYLCASSFRGQGHEKLFFGSGTQLSVL.

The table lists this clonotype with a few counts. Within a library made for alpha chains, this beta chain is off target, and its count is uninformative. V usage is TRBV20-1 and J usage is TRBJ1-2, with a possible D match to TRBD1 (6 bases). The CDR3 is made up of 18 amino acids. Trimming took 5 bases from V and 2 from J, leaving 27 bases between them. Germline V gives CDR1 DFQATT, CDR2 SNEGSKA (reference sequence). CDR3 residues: CSAYPTPGQGLQNYGYTF. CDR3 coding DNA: TGCAGTGCTTATCCTACCCCGGGACAAGGACTACAGAACTATGGCTACACCTTC.

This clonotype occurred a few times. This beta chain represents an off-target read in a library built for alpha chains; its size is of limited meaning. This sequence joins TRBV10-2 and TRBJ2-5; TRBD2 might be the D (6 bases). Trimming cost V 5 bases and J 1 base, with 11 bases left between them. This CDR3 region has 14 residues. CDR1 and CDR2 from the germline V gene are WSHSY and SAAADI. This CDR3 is CASSFGGIQETQYF. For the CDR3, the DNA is TGCGCCAGCAGTTTCGGAGGGATCCAAGAGACCCAGTACTTC.

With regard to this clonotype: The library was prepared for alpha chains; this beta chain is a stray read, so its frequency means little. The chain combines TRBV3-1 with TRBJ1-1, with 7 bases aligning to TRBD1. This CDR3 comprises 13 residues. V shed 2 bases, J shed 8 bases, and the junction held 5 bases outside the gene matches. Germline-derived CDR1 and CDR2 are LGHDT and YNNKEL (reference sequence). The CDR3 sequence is CASSQLGGREAFF. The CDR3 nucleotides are TGTGCCAGCAGCCAATTAGGGGGCCGAGAAGCTTTCTTT.

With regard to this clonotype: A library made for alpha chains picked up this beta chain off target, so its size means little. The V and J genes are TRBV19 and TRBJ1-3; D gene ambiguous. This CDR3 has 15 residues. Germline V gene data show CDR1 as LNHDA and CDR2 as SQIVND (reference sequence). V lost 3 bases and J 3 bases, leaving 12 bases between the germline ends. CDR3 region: CASSIVTGFGNTIYF. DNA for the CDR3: TGTGCCAGTAGTATTGTTACCGGATTTGGAAACACCATATATTTT.

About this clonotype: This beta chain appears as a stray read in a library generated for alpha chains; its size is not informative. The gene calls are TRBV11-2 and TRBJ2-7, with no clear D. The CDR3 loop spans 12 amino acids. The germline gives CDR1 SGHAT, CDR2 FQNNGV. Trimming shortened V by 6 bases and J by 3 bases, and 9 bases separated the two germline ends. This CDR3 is CASSFGSYEQYF. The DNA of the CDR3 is TGTGCCAGCAGTTTTGGCAGCTACGAGCAGTACTTC.

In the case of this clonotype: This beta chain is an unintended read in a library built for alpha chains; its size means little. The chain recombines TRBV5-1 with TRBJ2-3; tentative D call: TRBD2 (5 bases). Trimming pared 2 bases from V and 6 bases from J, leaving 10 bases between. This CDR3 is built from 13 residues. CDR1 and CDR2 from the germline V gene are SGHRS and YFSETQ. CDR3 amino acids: CASSFEGEDTQYF. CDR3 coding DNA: TGCGCCAGCAGCTTCGAGGGTGAGGATACGCAGTATTTT.

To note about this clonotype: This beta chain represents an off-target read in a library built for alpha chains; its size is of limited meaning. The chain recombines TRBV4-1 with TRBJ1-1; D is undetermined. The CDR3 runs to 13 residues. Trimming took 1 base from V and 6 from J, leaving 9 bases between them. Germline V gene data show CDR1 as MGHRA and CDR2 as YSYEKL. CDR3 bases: TGCGCCAGCAGCCAAGCGGCGGGGTCTGAAGCTTTCTTT. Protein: CASSQAAGSEAFF.

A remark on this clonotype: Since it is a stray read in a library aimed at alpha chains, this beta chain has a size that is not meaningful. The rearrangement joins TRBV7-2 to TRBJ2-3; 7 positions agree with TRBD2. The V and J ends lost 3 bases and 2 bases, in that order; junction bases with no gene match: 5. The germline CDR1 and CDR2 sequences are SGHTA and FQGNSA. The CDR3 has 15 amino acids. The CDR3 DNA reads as TGTGCCAGCAGCTTCAAAGCGGGGTACACAGATACGCAGTATTTT. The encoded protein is CASSFKAGYTDTQYF.

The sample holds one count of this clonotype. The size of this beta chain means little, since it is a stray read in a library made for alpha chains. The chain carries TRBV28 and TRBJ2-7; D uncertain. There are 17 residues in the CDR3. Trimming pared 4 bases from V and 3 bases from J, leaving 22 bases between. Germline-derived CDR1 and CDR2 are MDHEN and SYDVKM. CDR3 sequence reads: CASSSRRGAQPIYEQYF. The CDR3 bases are TGTGCCAGCAGTTCTCGAAGAGGAGCCCAACCTATCTACGAGCAGTACTTC.

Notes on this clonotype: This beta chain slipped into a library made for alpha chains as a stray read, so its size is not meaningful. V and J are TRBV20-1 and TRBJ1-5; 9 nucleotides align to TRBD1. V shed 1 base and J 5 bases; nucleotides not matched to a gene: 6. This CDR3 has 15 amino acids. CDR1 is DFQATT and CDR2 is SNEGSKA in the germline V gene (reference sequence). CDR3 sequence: CSARGTGARDQPQHF. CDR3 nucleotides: TGCAGTGCTAGAGGGACAGGGGCTCGCGATCAGCCCCAGCATTTT.

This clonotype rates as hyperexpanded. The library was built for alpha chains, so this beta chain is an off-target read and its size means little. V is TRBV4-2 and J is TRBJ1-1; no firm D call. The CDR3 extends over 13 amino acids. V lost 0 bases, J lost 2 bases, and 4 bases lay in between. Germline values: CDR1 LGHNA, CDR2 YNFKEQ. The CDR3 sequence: CASSQEFNTEAFF. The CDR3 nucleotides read TGTGCCAGCAGCCAAGAATTTAACACTGAAGCTTTCTTT.

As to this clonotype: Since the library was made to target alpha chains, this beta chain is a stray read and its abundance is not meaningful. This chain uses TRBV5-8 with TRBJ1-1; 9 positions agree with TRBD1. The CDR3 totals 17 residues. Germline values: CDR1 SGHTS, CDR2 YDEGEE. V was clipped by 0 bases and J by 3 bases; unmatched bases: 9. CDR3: CASSLVGFRDRDTEAFF. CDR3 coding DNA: TGTGCCAGCAGCTTGGTCGGGTTCCGGGACAGGGACACTGAAGCTTTCTTT.

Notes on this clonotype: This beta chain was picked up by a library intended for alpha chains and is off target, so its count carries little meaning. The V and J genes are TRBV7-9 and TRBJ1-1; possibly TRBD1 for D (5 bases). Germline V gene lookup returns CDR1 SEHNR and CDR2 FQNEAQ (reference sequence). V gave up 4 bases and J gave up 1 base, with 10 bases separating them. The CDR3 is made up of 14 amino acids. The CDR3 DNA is TGTGCCAGCAGCTCCCAGGGACGGAACACTGAAGCTTTCTTT. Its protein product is CASSSQGRNTEAFF. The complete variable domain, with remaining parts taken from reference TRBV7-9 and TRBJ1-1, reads DTGVSQNPRHKITKRGQNVTFRCDPISEHNRLYWYRQTLGQGPEFLTYFQNEAQLEKSRLLSDRFSAERPKGSFSTLEIQRTEQGDSAMYLCASSSQGRNTEAFFGQGTRLTVV.

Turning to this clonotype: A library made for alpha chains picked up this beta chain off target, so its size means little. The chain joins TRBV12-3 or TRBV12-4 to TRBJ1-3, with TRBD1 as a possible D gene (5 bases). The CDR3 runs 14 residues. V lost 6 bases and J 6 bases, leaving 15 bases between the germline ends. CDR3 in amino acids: CASSHQGSINTIYF. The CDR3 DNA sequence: TGTGCCAGCAGCCATCAGGGTAGCATAAACACCATATATTTT.

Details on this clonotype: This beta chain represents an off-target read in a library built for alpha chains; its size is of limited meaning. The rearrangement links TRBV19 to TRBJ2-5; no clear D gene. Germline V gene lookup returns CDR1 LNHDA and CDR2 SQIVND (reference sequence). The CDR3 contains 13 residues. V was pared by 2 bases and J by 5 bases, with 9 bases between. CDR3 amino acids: CASSIPPQETQYF. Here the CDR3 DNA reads TGTGCCAGTAGTATACCGCCCCAGGAGACCCAGTACTTC.

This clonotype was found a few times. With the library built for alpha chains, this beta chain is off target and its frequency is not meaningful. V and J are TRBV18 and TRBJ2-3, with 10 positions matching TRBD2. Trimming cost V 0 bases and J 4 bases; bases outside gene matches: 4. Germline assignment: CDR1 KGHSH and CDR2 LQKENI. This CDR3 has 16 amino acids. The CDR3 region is CASSPPGLAGADTQYF. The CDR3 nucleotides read TGTGCCAGCTCACCACCGGGGCTAGCGGGGGCAGATACGCAGTATTTT.

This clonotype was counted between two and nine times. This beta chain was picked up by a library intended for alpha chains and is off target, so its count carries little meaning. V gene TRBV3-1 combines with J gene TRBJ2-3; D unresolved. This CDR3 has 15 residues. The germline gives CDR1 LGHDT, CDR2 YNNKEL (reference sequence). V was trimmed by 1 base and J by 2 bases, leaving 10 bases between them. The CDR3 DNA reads TGTGCCAGCAGCCAAGTTGGCATTCTCACAGATACGCAGTATTTT. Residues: CASSQVGILTDTQYF.

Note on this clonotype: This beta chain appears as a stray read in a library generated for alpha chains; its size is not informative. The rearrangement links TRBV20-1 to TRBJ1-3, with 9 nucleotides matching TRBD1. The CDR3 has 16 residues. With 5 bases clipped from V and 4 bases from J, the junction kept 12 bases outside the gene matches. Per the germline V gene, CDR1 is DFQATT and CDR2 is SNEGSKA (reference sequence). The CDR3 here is CSAQRDRAVRGNTIYF. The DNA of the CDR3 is TGCAGTGCTCAGAGGGACAGGGCTGTGCGGGGAAACACCATATATTTT.

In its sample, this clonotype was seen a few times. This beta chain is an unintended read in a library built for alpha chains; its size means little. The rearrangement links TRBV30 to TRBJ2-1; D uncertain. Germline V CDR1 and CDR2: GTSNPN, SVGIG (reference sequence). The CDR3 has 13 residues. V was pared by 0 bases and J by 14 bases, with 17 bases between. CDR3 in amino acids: CAWSVRAMAGEFF. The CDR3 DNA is TGTGCCTGGAGTGTACGGGCCATGGCTGGCGAGTTCTTC.

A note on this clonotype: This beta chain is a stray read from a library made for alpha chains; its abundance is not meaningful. The CDR3 region has the DNA TGTGCCAGTTCAAGCAATCAGCCCCAGCATTTT. Protein sequence: CASSSNQPQHF. The chain combines TRBV6-6 with TRBJ1-5; D gene ambiguous. Germline lookup yields CDR1 MNHNY and CDR2 SVGAGI (reference sequence). The CDR3 consists of 11 residues. V dropped 9 bases and J dropped 1 base, with 4 bases sitting between them.

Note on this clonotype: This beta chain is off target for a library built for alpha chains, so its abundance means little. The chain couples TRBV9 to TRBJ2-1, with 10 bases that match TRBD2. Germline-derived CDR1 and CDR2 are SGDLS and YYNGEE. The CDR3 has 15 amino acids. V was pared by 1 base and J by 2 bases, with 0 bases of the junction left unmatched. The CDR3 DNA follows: TGTGCCAGCAGCGTAACTAGCGGGACCTACAATGAGCAGTTCTTC. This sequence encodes CASSVTSGTYNEQFF.